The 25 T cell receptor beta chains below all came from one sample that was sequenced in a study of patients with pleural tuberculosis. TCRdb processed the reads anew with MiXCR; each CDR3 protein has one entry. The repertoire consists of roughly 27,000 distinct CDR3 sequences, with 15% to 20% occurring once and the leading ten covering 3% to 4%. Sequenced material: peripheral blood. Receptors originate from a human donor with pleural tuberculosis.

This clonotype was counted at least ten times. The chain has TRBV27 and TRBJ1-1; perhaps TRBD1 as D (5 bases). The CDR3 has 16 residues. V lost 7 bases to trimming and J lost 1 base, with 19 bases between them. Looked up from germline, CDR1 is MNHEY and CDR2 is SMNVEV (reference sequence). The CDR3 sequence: CASIPRGARRNTEAFF. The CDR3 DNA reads TGTGCCAGCATCCCTAGGGGCGCCAGGAGGAACACTGAAGCTTTCTTT.

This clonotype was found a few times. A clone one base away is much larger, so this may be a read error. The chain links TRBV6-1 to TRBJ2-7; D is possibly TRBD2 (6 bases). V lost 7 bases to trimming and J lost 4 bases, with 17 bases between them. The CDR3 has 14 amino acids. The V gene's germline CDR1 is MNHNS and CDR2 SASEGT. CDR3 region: CASNPGDRVYEQYF. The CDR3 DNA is TGTGCCAGCAACCCGGGGGATAGGGTTTACGAGCAGTACTTC.

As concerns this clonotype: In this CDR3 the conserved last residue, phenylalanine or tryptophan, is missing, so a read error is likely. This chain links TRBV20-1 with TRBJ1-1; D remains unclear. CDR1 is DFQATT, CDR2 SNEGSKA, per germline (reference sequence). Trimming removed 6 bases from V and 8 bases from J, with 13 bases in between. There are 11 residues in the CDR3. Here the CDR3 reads CSAANPTEAFS. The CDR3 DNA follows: TGCAGTGCCGCCAATCCTACCGAAGCTTTCTCT.

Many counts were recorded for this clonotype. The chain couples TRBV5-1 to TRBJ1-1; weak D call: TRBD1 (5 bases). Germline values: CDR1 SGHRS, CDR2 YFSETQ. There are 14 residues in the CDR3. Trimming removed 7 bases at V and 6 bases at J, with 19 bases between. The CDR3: CASGRPGKGPEAFF. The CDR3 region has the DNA TGCGCCAGCGGGAGGCCGGGGAAGGGGCCTGAAGCTTTCTTT.

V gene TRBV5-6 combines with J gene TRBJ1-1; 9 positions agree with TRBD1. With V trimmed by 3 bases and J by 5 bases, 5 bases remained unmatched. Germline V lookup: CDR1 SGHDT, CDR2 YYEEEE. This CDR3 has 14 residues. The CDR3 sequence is CASSSVDRGTEAFF. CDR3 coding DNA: TGTGCCAGCAGCTCCGTCGACAGGGGGACTGAAGCTTTCTTT.

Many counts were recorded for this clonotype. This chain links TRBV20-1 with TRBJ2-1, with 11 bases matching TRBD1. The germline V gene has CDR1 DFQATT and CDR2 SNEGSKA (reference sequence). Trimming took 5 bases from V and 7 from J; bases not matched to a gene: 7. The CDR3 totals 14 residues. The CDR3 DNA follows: TGCAGTGCTTACGGACAGGGGGCCGGGAATGAGCAGTTCTTC. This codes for CSAYGQGAGNEQFF.

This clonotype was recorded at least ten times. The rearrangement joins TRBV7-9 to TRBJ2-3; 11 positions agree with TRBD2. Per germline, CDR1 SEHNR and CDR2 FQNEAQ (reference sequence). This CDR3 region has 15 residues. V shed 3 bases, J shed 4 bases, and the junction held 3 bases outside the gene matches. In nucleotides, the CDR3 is TGTGCCAGCAGCTTTAGCGGGGGGGCATCAGATACGCAGTATTTT. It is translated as CASSFSGGASDTQYF.

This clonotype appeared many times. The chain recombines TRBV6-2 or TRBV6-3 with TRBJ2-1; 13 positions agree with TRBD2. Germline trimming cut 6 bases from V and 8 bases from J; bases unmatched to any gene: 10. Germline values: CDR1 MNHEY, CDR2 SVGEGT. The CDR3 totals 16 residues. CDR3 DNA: TGTGCCAGCAGATCTAGACTAGCGGGGGGTCGGGATGAGCAGTTCTTC. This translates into CASRSRLAGGRDEQFF.

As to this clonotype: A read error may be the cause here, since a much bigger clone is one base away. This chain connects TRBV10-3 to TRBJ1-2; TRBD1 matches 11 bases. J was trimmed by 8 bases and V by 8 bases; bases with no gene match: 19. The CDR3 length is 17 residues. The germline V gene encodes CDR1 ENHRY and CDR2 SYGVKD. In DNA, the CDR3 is TGTGCCATCGGTGCGAATAGTTCAAGGACAGGGGGCTTCGGCTACACCTTC. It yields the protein CAIGANSSRTGGFGYTF.

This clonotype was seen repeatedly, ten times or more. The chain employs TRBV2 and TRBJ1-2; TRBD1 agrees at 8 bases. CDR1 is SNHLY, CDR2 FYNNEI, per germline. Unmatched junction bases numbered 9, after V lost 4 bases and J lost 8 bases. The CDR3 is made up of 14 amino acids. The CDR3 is CASSGSDRVRGYTF. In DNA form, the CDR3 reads TGTGCCAGCAGTGGATCGGACAGGGTCAGAGGCTACACCTTC. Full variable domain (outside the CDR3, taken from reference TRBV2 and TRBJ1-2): EPEVTQTPSHQVTQMGQEVILRCVPISNHLYFYWYRQILGQKVEFLVSFYNNEISEKSEIFDDQFSVERPDGSNFTLKIRSTKLEDSAMYFCASSGSDRVRGYTFGSGTRLTVV.

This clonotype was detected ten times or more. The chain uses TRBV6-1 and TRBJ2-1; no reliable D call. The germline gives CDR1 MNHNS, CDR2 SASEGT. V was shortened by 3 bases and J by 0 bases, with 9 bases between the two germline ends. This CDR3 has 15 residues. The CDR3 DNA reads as TGTGCCAGCAGTGAGAGTCCTGGCTCCTACAATGAGCAGTTCTTC. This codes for CASSESPGSYNEQFF.

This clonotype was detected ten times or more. CDR3 sequence: CSAWTGMNTEAFF. CDR3 sequence (DNA): TGCAGTGCCTGGACAGGGATGAACACTGAAGCTTTCTTT. The gene calls are TRBV20-1 and TRBJ1-1; 8 positions match TRBD1. This CDR3 comprises 13 residues. Germline loops: CDR1 DFQATT, CDR2 SNEGSKA (reference sequence). V lost 6 bases and J lost 0; bases outside the gene matches: 3.

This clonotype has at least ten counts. The CDR3 coding sequence is TGTGCCAGTAGTTCACGAGGGGGCAGCAAAGGGGCTGAAGCTTTCTTT. Encoded protein: CASSSRGGSKGAEAFF. This chain links TRBV19 with TRBJ1-1; 7 bases are a match to TRBD1. The V gene's germline CDR1 is LNHDA and CDR2 SQIVND (reference sequence). Germline trimming cut 5 bases from V and 6 bases from J; bases unmatched to any gene: 15. CDR3 size: 16 residues.

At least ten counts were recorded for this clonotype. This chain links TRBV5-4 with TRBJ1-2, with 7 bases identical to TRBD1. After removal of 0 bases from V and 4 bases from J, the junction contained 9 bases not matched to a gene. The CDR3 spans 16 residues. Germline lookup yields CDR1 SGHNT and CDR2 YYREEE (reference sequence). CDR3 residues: CASSLGTGVLGYGYTF. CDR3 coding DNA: TGTGCCAGCAGCTTGGGTACAGGGGTTCTCGGCTATGGCTACACCTTC.

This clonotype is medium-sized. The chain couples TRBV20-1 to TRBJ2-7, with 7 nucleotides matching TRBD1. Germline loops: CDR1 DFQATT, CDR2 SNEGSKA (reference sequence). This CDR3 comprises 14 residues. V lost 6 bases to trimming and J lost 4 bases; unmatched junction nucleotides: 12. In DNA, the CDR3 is TGCAGTGCCACCGAGCAAGGGGGCAGGTACGAGCAGTACTTC. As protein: CSATEQGGRYEQYF.

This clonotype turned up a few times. CDR3 protein: CASSFLTGGETQYF. Written as DNA, the CDR3 is TGTGCCAGCAGTTTCTTGACGGGAGGAGAGACCCAGTACTTC. V and J are TRBV27 and TRBJ2-5, with 7 positions matching TRBD2. The CDR3 runs 14 residues. V lost 3 bases, J lost 4 bases, and 5 bases stayed unmatched. Germline V gives CDR1 MNHEY, CDR2 SMNVEV (reference sequence).

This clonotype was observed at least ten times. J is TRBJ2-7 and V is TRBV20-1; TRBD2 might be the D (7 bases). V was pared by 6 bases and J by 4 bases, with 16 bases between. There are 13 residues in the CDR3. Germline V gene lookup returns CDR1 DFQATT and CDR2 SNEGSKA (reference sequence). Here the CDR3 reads CSAGGRMNYEQYF. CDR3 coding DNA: TGCAGTGCCGGGGGGCGGATGAATTACGAGCAGTACTTC.

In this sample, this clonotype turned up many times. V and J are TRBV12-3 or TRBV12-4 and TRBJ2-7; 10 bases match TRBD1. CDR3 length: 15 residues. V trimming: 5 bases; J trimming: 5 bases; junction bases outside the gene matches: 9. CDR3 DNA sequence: TGTGCCAGCAGTGACCGGGACAGGGGATTTAACGAGCAGTACTTC. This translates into CASSDRDRGFNEQYF.

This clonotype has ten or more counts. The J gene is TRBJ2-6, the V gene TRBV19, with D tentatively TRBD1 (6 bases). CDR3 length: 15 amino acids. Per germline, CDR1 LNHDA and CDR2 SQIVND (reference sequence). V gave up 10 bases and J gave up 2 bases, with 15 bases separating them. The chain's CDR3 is CATRWTVAGANVLTF. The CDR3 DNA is TGTGCCACCCGGTGGACAGTTGCTGGGGCCAACGTCCTGACTTTC. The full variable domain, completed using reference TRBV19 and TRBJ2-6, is DGGITQSPKYLFRKEGQNVTLSCEQNLNHDAMYWYRQDPGQGLRLIYYSQIVNDFQKGDIAEGYSVSREKKESFPLTVTSAQKNPTAFYLCATRWTVAGANVLTFGAGSRLTVL.

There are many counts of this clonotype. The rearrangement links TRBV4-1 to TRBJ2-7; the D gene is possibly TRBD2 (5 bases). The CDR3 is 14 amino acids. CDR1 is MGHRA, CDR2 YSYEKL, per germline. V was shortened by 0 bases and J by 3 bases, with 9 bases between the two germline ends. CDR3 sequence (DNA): TGCGCCAGCAGCCAAGATCCGGGGTACTACGAGCAGTACTTC. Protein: CASSQDPGYYEQYF.

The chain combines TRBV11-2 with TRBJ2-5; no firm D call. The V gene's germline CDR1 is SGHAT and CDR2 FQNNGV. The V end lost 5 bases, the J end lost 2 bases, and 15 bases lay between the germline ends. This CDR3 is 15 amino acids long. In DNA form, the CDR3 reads TGTGCCAGCAGCCAGACGGGCCACAAGCAAGAGACCCAGTACTTC. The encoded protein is CASSQTGHKQETQYF.

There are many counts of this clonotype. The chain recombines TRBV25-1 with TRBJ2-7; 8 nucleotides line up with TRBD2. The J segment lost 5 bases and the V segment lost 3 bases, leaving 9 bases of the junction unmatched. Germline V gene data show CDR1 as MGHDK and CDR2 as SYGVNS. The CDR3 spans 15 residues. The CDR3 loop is CASSDASGRGDEQYF. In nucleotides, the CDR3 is TGTGCCAGCAGTGATGCAAGCGGGAGAGGGGACGAGCAGTACTTC.

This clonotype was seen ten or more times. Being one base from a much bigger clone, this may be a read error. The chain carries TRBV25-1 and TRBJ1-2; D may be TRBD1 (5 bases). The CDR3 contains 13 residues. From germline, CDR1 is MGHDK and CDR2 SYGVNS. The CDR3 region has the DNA TGTGCCAGCATGGGACCCCTAGGGAGTGGCTACGCCTTC. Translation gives CASMGPLGSGYAF.

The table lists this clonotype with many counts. CDR3 in amino acids: CASSDMEGGTQYF. The CDR3 DNA is TGTGCCAGCAGTGACATGGAAGGTGGGACCCAGTACTTC. V and J are TRBV2 and TRBJ2-5; no clear D. The V end lost 3 bases, the J end lost 7 bases, and 12 bases lay between the germline ends. Germline V gene sequence: CDR1 SNHLY, CDR2 FYNNEI. The CDR3 extends over 13 amino acids.

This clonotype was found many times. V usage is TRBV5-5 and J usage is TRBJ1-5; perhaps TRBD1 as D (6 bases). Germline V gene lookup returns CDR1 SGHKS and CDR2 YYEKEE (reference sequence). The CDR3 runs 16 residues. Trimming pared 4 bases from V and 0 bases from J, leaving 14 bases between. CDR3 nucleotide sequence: TGTGCCAGCAGCCGACAGGAGTTCTTTAGCAATCAGCCCCAGCATTTT. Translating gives CASSRQEFFSNQPQHF. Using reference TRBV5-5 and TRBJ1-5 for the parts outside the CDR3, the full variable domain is DAGVTQSPTHLIKTRGQQVTLRCSPISGHKSVSWYQQVLGQGPQFIFQYYEKEERGRGNFPDRFSARQFPNYSSELNVNALLLGDSALYLCASSRQEFFSNQPQHFGDGTRLSIL.